This record looks at one T cell receptor (beta chain) sequence and its context. Its antigen is not identified. This sample is part of a study of T cell responses to AZD1222 COVID-19 vaccine. Study-level results: Reports indicate that nearly half of spike-specific TCRs are directed at unmutated variant regions. Among AZD1222 vaccinees, only five or six were seropositive at baseline. Spike-specific TCR breadth rose after two AZD1222 doses, and depth rose as well.

The CDR3 runs 15 residues. The germline gives CDR1 MDHEN, CDR2 SYDVKM. V shed 2 bases and J 2 bases; nucleotides not matched to a gene: 5. Doses given second, at about 4 or about 12 weeks, were pooled. Assay: immunoSEQ multiplex PCR; the TCRdb copy retains only in-frame clones and omits some. Of about 84,000 clones in the sample, 80% to 90% were seen once. The material was peripheral blood, obtained 28 days after the second AZD1222 dose. This chain joins TRBV28 and TRBJ1-2, with TRBD1 identical over 7 bases. The clonotype comes from an adult who received the AZD1222 COVID-19 vaccine. The CDR3 sequence is CASSLNQGGNYGYTF. CDR3 coding DNA: TGTGCCAGCAGTTTAAACCAGGGGGGAAACTATGGCTACACCTTC.